This TCR beta chain derives from a study of healthy donors' naive CD4 and CD8 T cells. Naive T cells were sorted: CD4+CD8-CD45RO-CD45RA+ for CD4+, CD8+CD4-CD45RA+CD27bright for CD8+. With regard to this clonotype: Its antigen remains unidentified.

CDR3 length: 16 amino acids. The V and J ends lost 2 bases and 2 bases, in that order; junction bases with no gene match: 5. Germline V gene data show CDR1 as SQVTM and CDR2 as ANQGSEA. Starting from about 470 ng of total RNA, TCR libraries were made with linear amplification. TCRdb analysed the reads with MiXCR anew, one entry per CDR3 protein. The profile shows roughly 200,000 distinct CDR3 sequences, around 70% of them singletons. Study-wide points: About 13% of CD4/CD8 propensity variance appeared explained by V, J and CDR3 charge. Bias from naive T cell homeostatic proliferation was not addressed.

The sequence derives from a pool of human donors in good health; the sample pools cells from several healthy donors. The gene calls are TRBV29-1 and TRBJ2-1; 11 bases are shared with TRBD2. The specimen sequenced was naive CD4+ and CD8+ T cells sorted from blood, pooled from several donors. The CDR3 DNA is TGCAGCGTTGAATTGGCTAGCGGGGGGACCTACAATGAGCAGTTCTTC. Translating it yields CSVELASGGTYNEQFF.